There are many counts of the clone carrying this TCR beta chain. The target antigen is unknown. This specimen comes from a study of T cells in Graves' hyperthyroidism and ophthalmopathy. Amplification targeted TCR beta CDR3 regions from RNA transcripts. First-round RT-PCR targeting the TCR CDR3 was performed with the HTBI primer set. TCRdb fed the multiplex PCR reads into MiXCR, producing one record per CDR3 protein. This table holds about 510,000 distinct CDR3 sequences, 35% to 50% found once. Study-level findings and limits: The model made its ophthalmopathy prediction, and onset followed a median about 5.9 months later.

The sequencing input was peripheral blood or thyroid tissue (not recorded which). The TCR comes from an adult woman with Graves' disease, either hyperthyroidism or ophthalmopathy (not recorded which).

CDR3 amino acids: CASSQGDQFNSPLHF. The DNA of the CDR3 is TGTGCCAGCAGCCAAGGGGATCAGTTCAATTCACCCCTCCACTTT. J is TRBJ1-6 and V is TRBV3-1; D is undetermined. The CDR3 is 15 amino acids. CDR1 is LGHDT and CDR2 is YNNKEL in the germline V gene (reference sequence). V was trimmed by 1 base and J by 7 bases, leaving 11 bases between them.